This TCR beta chain was captured by sequencing in a study of OX40 agonist ivuxolimab in advanced cancers. With respect to the entire study: The costimulatory receptor OX40 (CD134) was targeted by ivuxolimab, a fully human IgG2 agonistic monoclonal antibody. Intravenous ivuxolimab was administered to patients every 2 weeks at six dose levels: 0.01, 0.1, 0.3, 1.5, 3 and 10 mg/kg. Of the approximately 54 patients in dose escalation, about 20 had hepatocellular carcinoma, some 15 had melanoma, 9 had renal cell carcinoma and 9 had head and neck cancer. The dose-escalation cohort was roughly 87% male with a mean age of about 60 years, ranging from roughly 20 to 85. Patients were allowed to have had prior anti-PD-1, anti-PD-L1 or anti-CTLA-4 therapy, and less than 45% of the dose-escalation patients had previously received checkpoint inhibitors. Partial responses were achieved by three dose-escalation patients, of whom one had hepatocellular carcinoma and two had cutaneous melanoma. The purpose of peripheral TCRbeta sequencing was to test whether ivuxolimab changed TCR sequence diversity and led to clonal T-cell expansion. The paper reports the monotherapy dose-escalation portion (N of about 54 patients) of the phase I ivuxolimab trial.

Genomic DNA was isolated from the sorted cells so that the TCRbeta CDR3 region could be sequenced. The immunoSEQ Assay was used to sequence the TCRbeta CDR3 regions. TCRdb provides this immuneACCESS table in a form limited to in-frame rearrangements. Some clones are lacking; in checked studies, under half of them reflect an unresolved V gene, and why the rest are absent is not known. The sample table contains approximately 84,000 clones; only one count was recorded for approximately 94% of them. The ten largest clones represent about 2.4% of the sample. A word on this clone: The antigen this receptor binds is unknown. Base qualities are not at hand, and no much larger clone is one base apart.

The germline V end is reduced by 3 bases and the J end by 3 bases; junction bases left unmatched: 4. For CDR1 and CDR2, the germline V gene lists SGHRS and YFSETQ. The CDR3 spans 15 residues, from the cysteine through the phenylalanine. The entry retains the CDR3 DNA only, 45 bases that are in frame from base 1. The trial excluded patients who had a history of autoimmune disease or who were on systemic immunosuppression. Peripheral blood for TCR sequencing was collected from all dose cohorts at baseline, on cycle 4 day 1, and on cycle 7 day 1. The samples were taken from a phase I, first-in-human, multicenter, open-label dose-escalation trial of ivuxolimab. Adults with locally advanced or metastatic melanoma, renal cell, hepatocellular, or head and neck squamous cell carcinoma were enrolled in the trial. CD4+ and CD8+ T cells were sorted separately from peripheral blood before TCR sequencing. What the work shows at the level of the full study, not this receptor alone: At doses of 0.1 to 3.0 mg/kg, clonal expansion of both CD4+ and CD8+ T cells in blood was seen between baseline and week 6. Which antigens the clonally expanded peripheral T cells were specific for was not determined. On average, CD8+ T cells showed more expanded clones than CD4+ T cells after ivuxolimab. In the 0.1-3.0 mg/kg groups, partial responders were among the patients with the lowest normalized peripheral clonal expansion, particularly in CD8+ T cells. Low levels of normalized T-cell clonal expansion were also seen in some patients who did not respond.

Sample: CD4+ or CD8+ T cells sorted from blood, taken in a trial of the OX40 agonist ivuxolimab. The rearranged chain carries TRBV5-1 and TRBJ2-2, and TRBD1 aligns with 8 junction nucleotides. This sequence was found in an adult with an advanced solid tumor such as melanoma, head and neck, liver or kidney cancer. The nucleotide sequence reads TGCGCCAGCAGCTCACGGGACAGGTACACCGGGGAGCTGTTTTTT. This codes for CASSSRDRYTGELFF.